This T cell receptor (beta chain) was sequenced in a study of long-term antiretroviral therapy in people with HIV. Broader study findings: Controls showed broader CDR3 length ranges than did the HIV repertoires.

Points on this clone: Its cognate antigen is unknown.

The assay used was immunoSEQ (version v3.0), run at survey level. Sequenced by immunoSEQ multiplex PCR; TCRdb stores in-frame clones only, minus some. The repertoire consists of some 22,000 clones, with around 83% occurring once and the leading ten covering around a quarter. Roughly 0.95-10 million cryopreserved PBMC were held in samples before DNA extraction. CDR3 length equals 14 residues. V gave up 0 bases and J gave up 1 base, with 7 bases separating them. CDR1 and CDR2 (germline): SGHRS, YFSETQ. The clonotype comes from a man aged 45 to 65 with HIV. The material sequenced was unsorted PBMCs, taken 0.4 years after starting antiretroviral therapy. This chain links TRBV5-1 with TRBJ1-1; D not resolved. CDR3 sequence: CASSLERENTEAFF. CDR3 coding DNA: TGCGCCAGCAGCTTGGAAAGGGAGAACACTGAAGCTTTCTTT.